Below, one T cell receptor beta chain is given with its context. No antigen is known for it. The sample comes from a study of T-cell reconstitution after alpha-beta-depleted transplantation in children. The study's findings and limits: Newly produced T cells mostly provided counts and TCRbeta diversity after one year, as hyperexpanded clones declined.

For TCRbeta, the library was prepared with unique molecular identifiers. TCRdb ran MiXCR on the PCR reads and lists one entry per CDR3 protein. This table has under 850,000 distinct CDR3 sequences, approximately 14% appearing once. V trimming: 4 bases; J trimming: 2 bases; junction bases outside the gene matches: 12. CDR3 length equals 16 residues. Germline CDR1 is SGHRS and CDR2 is YFSETQ. J is TRBJ2-7 and V is TRBV5-1; the match to TRBD1 covers 7 bases. The TCR was taken from a girl aged 2-10 years with congenital amegakaryocytic thrombocytopenia, due to receive a stem cell transplant. The sequenced sample was PBMCs, obtained before TCRalphabeta/CD19-depleted stem cell transplant. DNA for the CDR3: TGCGCCAGCAGCCCCGGAAGACAGGGTAATGCCTACGAGCAGTACTTC. This encodes CASSPGRQGNAYEQYF.